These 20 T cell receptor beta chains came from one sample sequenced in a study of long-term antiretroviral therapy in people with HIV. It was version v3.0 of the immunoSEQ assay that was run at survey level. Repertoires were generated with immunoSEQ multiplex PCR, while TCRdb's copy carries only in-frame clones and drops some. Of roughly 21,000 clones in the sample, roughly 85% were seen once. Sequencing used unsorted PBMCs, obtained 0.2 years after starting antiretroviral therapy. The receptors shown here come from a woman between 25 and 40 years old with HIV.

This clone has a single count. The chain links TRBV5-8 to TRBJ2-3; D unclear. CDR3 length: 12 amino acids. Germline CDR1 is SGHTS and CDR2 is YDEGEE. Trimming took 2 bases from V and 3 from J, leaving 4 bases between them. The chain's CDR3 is CASSFMTDTQYF. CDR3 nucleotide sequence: TGTGCCAGCAGCTTTATGACAGATACGCAGTATTTT. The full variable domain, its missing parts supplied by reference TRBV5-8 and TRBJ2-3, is EAGVTQSPTHLIKTRGQQATLRCSPISGHTSVYWYQQALGLGLQFLLWYDEGEERNRGNFPPRFSGRQFPNYSSELNVNALELEDSALYLCASSFMTDTQYFGPGTRLTVL.

The CDR3 DNA is TGTGCCAGCAGTGGGTACAGGGGGCCCACCGGGGAGCTGTTTTTT. It is translated as CASSGYRGPTGELFF. This chain uses TRBV6-1 with TRBJ2-2, with TRBD1 identical over 9 bases. Germline CDR1 reads MNHNS; CDR2 reads SASEGT. The CDR3 runs to 15 residues. Trimming took 4 bases from V and 4 from J; bases not matched to a gene: 4.

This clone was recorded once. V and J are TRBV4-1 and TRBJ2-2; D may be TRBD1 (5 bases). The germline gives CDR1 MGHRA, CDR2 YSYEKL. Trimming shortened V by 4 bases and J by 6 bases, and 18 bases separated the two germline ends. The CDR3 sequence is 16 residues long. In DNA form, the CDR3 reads TGCGCCAGCAGCCCCTCAGCTGGGGCAGTGCCCGGGGAGCTGTTTTTT. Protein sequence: CASSPSAGAVPGELFF.

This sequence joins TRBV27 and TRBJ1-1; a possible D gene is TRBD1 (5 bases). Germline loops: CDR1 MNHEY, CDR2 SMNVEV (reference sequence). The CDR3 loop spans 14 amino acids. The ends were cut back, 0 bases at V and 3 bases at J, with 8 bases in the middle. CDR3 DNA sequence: TGTGCCAGCAGTTTATCCTGGGACTACACTGAAGCTTTCTTT. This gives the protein CASSLSWDYTEAFF.

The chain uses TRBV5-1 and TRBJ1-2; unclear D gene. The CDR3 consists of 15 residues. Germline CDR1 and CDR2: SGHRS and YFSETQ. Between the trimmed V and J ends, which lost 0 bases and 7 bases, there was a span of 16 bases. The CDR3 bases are TGCGCCAGCAGCTTGGCCGCTGGGGAAGGACGTGGCTACACCTTC. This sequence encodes CASSLAAGEGRGYTF.

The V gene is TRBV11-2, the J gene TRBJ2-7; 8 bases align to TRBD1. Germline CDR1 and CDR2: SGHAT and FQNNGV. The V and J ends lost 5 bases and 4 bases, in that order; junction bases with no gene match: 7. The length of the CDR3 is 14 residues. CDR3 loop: CASSRGQGPYEQYV. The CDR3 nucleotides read TGTGCCAGCAGCCGCGGACAGGGACCTTACGAGCAGTACGTC.

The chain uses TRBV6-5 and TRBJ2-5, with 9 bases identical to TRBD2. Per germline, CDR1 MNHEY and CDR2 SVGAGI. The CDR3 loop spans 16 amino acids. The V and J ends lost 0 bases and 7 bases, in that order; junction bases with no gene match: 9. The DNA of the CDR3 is TGTGCCAGCAGTTACTCCGGTGCGGGGGGGGCTAGGACCCAGTACTTC. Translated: CASSYSGAGGARTQYF.

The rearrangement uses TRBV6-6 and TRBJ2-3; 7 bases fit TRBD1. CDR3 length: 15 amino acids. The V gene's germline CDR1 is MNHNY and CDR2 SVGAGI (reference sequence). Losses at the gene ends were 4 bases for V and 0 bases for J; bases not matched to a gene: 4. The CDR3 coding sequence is TGTGCCAGCAGTTTGGGGACAGCTAGCACAGATACGCAGTATTTT. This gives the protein CASSLGTASTDTQYF.

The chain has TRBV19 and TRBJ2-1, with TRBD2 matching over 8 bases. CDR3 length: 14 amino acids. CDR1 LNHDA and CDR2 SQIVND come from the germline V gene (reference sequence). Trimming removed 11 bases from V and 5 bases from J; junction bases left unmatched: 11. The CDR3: CASPGGPGNNEQFF. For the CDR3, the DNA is TGTGCCTCCCCGGGGGGGCCGGGGAACAATGAGCAGTTCTTC.

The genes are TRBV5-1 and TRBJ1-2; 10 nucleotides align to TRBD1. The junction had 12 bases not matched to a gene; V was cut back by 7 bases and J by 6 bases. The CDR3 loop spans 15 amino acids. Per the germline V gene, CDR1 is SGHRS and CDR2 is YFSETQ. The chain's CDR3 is CASQFTGTGEDGYTF. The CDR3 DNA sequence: TGCGCCAGCCAGTTCACCGGGACAGGGGAAGATGGCTACACCTTC. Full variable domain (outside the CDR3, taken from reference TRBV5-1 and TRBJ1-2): KAGVTQTPRYLIKTRGQQVTLSCSPISGHRSVSWYQQTPGQGLQFLFEYFSETQRNKGNFPGRFSGRQFSNSRSEMNVSTLELGDSALYLCASQFTGTGEDGYTFGSGTRLTVV.

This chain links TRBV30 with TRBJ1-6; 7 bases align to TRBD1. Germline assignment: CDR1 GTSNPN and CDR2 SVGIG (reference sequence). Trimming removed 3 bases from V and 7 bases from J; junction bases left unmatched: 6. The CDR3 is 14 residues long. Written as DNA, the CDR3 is TGTGCCTGGAGGACGGGACAGCAGAATTCACCCCTCCACTTT. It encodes CAWRTGQQNSPLHF.

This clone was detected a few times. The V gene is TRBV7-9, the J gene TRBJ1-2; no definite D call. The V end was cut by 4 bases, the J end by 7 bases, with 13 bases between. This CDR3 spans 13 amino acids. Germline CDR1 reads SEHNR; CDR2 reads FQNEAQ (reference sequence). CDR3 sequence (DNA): TGTGCCAGCAGCTCTGGGGTGGGAAGTGGCTACACCTTC. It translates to CASSSGVGSGYTF.

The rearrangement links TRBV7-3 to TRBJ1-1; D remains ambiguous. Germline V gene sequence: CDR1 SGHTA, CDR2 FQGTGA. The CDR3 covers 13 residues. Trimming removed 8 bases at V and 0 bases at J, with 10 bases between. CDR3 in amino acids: CASGSDVNTEAFF. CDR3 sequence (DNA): TGTGCCAGCGGCTCCGACGTGAACACTGAAGCTTTCTTT.

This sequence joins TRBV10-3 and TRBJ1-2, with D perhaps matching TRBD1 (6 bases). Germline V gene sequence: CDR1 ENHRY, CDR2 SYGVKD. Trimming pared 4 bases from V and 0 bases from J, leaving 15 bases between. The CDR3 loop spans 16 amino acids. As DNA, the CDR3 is TGTGCCATCAGTGGGGGGGCGGACGGCCCTAACTATGGCTACACCTTC. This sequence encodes CAISGGADGPNYGYTF.

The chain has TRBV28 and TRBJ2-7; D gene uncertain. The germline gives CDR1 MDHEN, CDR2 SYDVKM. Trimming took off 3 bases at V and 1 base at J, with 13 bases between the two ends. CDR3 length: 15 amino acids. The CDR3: CASSFRTAASYEQYF. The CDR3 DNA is TGTGCCAGCAGTTTCCGAACTGCAGCATCCTACGAGCAGTACTTC.

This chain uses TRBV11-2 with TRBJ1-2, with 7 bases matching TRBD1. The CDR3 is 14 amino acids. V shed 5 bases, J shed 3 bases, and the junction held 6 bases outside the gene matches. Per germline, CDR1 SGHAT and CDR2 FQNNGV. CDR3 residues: CASSVRQGDYGYTF. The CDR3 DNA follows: TGTGCCAGCAGCGTTCGACAGGGAGACTATGGCTACACCTTC.

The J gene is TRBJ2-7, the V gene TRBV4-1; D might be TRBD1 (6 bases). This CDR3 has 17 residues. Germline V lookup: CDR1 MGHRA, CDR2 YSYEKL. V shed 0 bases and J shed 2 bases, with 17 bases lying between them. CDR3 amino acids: CASSQDPPGVTTYEQYF. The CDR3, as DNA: TGCGCCAGCAGCCAAGACCCTCCAGGGGTCACAACCTACGAGCAGTACTTC.

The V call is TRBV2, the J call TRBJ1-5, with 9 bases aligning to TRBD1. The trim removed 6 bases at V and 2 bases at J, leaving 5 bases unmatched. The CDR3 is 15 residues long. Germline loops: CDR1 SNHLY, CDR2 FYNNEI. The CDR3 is CASSSWTGGNQPQHF. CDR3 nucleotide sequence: TGTGCCAGCAGCTCCTGGACAGGGGGCAATCAGCCCCAGCATTTT.

The CDR3 DNA sequence: TGTGCCAGCAGTAACGGGAACACTGAAGCTTTCTTT. Its translation is CASSNGNTEAFF. The chain recombines TRBV7-3 with TRBJ1-1; the D is unclear. This CDR3 has 12 amino acids. Germline V gene sequence: CDR1 SGHTA, CDR2 FQGTGA. Deletions cut 6 bases from V and 1 base from J, with 6 bases between.

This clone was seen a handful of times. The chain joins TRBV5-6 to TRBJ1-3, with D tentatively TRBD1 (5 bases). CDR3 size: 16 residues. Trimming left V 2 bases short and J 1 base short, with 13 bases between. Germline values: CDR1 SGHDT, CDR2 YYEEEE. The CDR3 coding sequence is TGTGCCAGCAGCTTTCGTCAGGGTGGGTCTGGAAACACCATATATTTT. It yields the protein CASSFRQGGSGNTIYF.